These 5 T cell receptor beta chains were sequenced from one sample in a study of shared clonotypes between healthy human individuals. Measured with immunoSEQ multiplex PCR; TCRdb has only the in-frame clones, and not every one. The table has fewer than 1.8 million clones, less than 99% seen once; the top ten hold roughly 0.35%. The sequencing sample was made of naive CD4+ T cells sorted from blood. Regarding subset: CD45RA+ positively selected. The receptors shown here come from a man aged 25 to 45 in good health.

The count of this clone is one. The J gene is TRBJ1-1, the V gene TRBV29-1; tentatively, D is TRBD1 (5 bases). Trimming removed 5 bases at V and 5 bases at J, with 9 bases between. The CDR3 totals 11 residues. The germline CDR1 and CDR2 sequences are SQVTM and ANQGSEA. The CDR3 is CSVRGGTEAFF. Here the CDR3 DNA reads TGCAGCGTTCGGGGGGGGACTGAAGCTTTCTTT.

The rearrangement uses TRBV10-3 and TRBJ2-2, with 9 positions matching TRBD1. The CDR3 runs 15 residues. Germline V gene data show CDR1 as ENHRY and CDR2 as SYGVKD. V gave up 8 bases and J gave up 4 bases; unmatched junction bases: 8. CDR3 sequence: CAIAGTGILTGELFF. The CDR3 DNA reads TGTGCCATCGCGGGGACAGGGATACTCACCGGGGAGCTGTTTTTT.

The chain recombines TRBV7-6 with TRBJ2-1, with no clear D. The CDR3 totals 16 residues. The germline V gene has CDR1 SGHVS and CDR2 FNYEAQ. Trimming took 1 base from V and 5 from J, leaving 15 bases between them. The CDR3 spells CASSLGIRDSHNEQFF. The CDR3 DNA follows: TGTGCCAGCAGCTTAGGTATCCGAGACTCTCACAATGAGCAGTTCTTC.

With respect to this clone: Distinct nucleotide sequences in the sample also encode this CDR3. The V call is TRBV10-3, the J call TRBJ2-5; D gene uncertain. The CDR3 has 12 residues. CDR1 and CDR2 (germline): ENHRY, SYGVKD. Between the trimmed V and J ends, which lost 2 bases and 2 bases, there was a span of 3 bases. The CDR3 sequence: CAISEVQETQYF. In nucleotides, the CDR3 is TGTGCCATCAGTGAGGTGCAAGAGACCCAGTACTTC.

The CDR3 bases are TGTGCCAGCAGCCTATGGACAGGGGCCGTGTACGAGCAGTACTTC. Translating it yields CASSLWTGAVYEQYF. The V gene is TRBV7-2, the J gene TRBJ2-7, with TRBD1 matching 9 bases. CDR1 is SGHTA and CDR2 is FQGNSA in the germline V gene. V gave up 5 bases and J gave up 4 bases; unmatched junction bases: 9. The CDR3 has 15 amino acids.